The text below deals with one T cell receptor beta chain. Its antigen is currently unknown. The sample originates from a study of OX40 agonist ivuxolimab in advanced cancers. Turning to the study itself: Every 2 weeks, ivuxolimab was infused into the patients intravenously at between 0.01 and 10 mg/kg.

Repertoires were generated with immunoSEQ multiplex PCR, while TCRdb's copy carries only in-frame clones and drops some. In the table there are some 87,000 clones, roughly 88% of which are singletons. Autoimmune disease history or systemic immunosuppression led to patient exclusion. Study-wide points: Average numbers of expanded clones were greater in CD8+ T cells than in CD4+. The study observed clonal expansion of CD4+ and CD8+ blood T cells by week 6 at 0.1 to 3.0 mg/kg.

The clonotype comes from an adult with an advanced solid tumor such as melanoma, head and neck, liver or kidney cancer. The sample here was CD4+ or CD8+ T cells sorted from blood, taken in a trial of the OX40 agonist ivuxolimab.

The CDR3 bases are TGTGCCAGCAGCCGCCGGGACCCGATAAACTACAATGAGCAGTTCTTC. The encoded protein is CASSRRDPINYNEQFF. V is TRBV11-3 and J is TRBJ2-1; D possibly uses TRBD1 or TRBD2 (5 bases each). The V and J ends lost 5 bases and 3 bases respectively, with 17 bases between them. Germline values: CDR1 SGHNT, CDR2 YENEEA. The CDR3 loop spans 16 amino acids. Combining the CDR3 with reference TRBV11-3 and TRBJ2-1 gives the whole variable domain EAGVVQSPRYKIIEKKQPVAFWCNPISGHNTLYWYLQNLGQGPELLIRYENEEAVDDSQLPKDRFSAERLKGVDSTLKIQPAELGDSAVYLCASSRRDPINYNEQFFGPGTRLTVL.